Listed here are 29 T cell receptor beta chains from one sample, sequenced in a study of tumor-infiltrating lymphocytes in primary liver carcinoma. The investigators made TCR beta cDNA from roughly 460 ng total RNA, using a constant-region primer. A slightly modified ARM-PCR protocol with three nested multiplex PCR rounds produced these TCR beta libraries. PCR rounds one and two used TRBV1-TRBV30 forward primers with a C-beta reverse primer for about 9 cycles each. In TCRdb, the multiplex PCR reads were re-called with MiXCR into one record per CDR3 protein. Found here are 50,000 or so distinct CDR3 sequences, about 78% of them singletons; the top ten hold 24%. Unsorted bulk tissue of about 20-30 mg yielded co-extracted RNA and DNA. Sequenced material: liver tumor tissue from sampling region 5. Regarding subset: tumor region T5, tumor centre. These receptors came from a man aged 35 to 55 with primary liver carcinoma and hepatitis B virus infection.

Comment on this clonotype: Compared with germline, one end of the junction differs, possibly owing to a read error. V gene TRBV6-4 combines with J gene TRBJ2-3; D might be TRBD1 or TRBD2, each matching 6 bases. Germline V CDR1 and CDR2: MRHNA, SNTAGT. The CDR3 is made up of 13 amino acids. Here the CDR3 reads CVSSDGGADTEYF. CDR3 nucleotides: TGTGTCAGCAGTGACGGGGGCGCAGATACGGAGTATTTT.

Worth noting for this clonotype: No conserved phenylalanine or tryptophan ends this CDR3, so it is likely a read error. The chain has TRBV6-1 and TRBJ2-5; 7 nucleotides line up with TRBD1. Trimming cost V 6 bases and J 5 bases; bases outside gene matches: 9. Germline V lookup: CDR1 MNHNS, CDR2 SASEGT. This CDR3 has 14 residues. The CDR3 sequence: CASRGSHRGETQYY. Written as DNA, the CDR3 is TGTGCCAGCAGGGGTTCCCACAGGGGTGAGACCCAGTACTAC.

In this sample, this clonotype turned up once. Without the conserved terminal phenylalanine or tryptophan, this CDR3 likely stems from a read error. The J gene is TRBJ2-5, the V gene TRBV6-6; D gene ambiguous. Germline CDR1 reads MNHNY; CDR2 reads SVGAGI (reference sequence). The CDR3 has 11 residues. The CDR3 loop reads CDSSPQETQYI. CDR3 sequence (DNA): TGTGACAGCAGTCCTCAAGAGACCCAGTACATC.

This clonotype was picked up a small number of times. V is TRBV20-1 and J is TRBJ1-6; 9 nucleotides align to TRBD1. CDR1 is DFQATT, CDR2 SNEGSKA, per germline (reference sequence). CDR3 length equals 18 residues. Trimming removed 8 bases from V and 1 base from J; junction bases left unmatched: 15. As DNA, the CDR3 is TGCAGTACCAGACCGGGACAGGGATTAAGTTCCTATAATTCACCCCTCCACTTT. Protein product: CSTRPGQGLSSYNSPLHF.

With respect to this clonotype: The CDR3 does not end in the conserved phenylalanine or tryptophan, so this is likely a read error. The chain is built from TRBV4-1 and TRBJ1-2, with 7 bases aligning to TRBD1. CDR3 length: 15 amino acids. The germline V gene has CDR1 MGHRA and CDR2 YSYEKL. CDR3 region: CTSSQVARGDYGYTS. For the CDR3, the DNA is TGCACCAGCAGCCAAGTGGCCAGGGGGGACTATGGCTACACCTCC.

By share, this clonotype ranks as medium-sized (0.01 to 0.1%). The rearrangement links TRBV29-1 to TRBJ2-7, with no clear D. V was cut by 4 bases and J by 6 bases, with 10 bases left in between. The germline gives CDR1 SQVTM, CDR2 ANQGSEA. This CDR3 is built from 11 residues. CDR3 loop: CSVAGAREQYF. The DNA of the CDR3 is TGCAGCGTTGCGGGCGCCCGCGAGCAGTACTTC.

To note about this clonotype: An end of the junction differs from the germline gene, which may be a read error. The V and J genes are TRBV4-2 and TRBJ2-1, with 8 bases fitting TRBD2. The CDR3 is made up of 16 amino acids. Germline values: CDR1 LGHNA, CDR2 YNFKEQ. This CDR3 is CASSQTTIGRDNEQFF. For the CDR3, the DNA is TGTGCCAGCAGCCAGACGACTATCGGGAGGGACAATGAGCAATTCTTC.

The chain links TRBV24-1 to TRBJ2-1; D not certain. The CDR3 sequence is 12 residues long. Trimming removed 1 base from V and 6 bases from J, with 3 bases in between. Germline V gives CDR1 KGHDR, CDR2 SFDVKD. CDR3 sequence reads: CATSDLLNEQFF. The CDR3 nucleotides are TGTGCCACCAGTGATTTACTCAATGAGCAGTTCTTC.

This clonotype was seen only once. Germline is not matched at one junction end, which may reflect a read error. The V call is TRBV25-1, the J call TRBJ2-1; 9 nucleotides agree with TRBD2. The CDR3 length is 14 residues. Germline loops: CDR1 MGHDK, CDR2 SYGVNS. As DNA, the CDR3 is TGTACCAGTACAGCGGGAGGCTCCTACAATGAACAGTTCTTC. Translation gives CTSTAGGSYNEQFF.

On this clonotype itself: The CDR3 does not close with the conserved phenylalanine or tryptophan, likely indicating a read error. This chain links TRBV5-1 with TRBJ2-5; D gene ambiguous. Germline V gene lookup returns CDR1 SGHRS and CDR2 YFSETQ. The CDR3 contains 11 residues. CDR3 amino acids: CASSSQEAQYL. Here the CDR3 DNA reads TGCGCCAGCAGCTCCCAAGAGGCCCAGTACTTA.

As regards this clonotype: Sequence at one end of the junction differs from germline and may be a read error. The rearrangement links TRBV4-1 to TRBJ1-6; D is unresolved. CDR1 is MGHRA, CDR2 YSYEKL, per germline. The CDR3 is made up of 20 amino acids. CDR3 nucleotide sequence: TGCGCCAGCAACCAAGACAAGTTCAGCAGGTTTAGCTCCTATAATTCGCCCCTCCTCTTT. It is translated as CASNQDKFSRFSSYNSPLLF.

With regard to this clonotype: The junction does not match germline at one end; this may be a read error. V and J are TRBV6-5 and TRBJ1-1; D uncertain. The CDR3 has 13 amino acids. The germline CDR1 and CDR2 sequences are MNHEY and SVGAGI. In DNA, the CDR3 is TGTGCCACCAGTTACTCTGCAGGCAAGGAAGCCTTCTTT. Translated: CATSYSAGKEAFF.

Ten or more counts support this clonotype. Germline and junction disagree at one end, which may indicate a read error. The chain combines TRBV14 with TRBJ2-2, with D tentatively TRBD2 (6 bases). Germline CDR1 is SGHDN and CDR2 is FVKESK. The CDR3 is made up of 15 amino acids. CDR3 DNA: TGTGCCAGCAGCCAAGATCGGCTGAACACCGGGGGGCTGTTTTTT. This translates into CASSQDRLNTGGLFF.

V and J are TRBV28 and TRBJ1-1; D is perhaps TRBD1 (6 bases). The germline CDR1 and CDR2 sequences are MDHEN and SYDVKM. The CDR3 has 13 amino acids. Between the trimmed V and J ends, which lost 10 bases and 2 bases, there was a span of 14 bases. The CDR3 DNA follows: TGTGCCACCCTGAACAGGGCAAACACTGAAGCTTTCTTT. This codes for CATLNRANTEAFF.

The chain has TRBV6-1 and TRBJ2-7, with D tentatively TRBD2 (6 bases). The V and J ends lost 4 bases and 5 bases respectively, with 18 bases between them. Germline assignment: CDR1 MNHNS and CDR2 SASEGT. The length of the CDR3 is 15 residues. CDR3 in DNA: TGTGCCAGCAGTGCTTCGACTAGAGGGAGTCACGAGCAGTACTTC. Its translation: CASSASTRGSHEQYF.

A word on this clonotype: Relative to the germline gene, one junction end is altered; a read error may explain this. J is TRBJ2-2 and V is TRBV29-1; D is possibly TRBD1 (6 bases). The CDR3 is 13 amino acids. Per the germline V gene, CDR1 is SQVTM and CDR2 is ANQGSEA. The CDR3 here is CSVITGGIGDLFF. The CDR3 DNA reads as TGCAGCGTTATTACTGGGGGCATCGGGGACCTGTTTTTT.

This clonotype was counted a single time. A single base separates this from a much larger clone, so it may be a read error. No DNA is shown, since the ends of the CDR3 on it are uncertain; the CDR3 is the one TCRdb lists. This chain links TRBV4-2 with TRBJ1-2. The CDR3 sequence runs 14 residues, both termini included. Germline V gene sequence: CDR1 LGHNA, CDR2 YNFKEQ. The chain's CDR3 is CAGSALDGNYGCIF.

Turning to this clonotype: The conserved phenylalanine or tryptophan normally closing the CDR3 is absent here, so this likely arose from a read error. CDR3 nucleotide sequence: TGCAGTGCTGTCCATCCCTACGCCTCCTACGAGCAGTACCTC. It is translated as CSAVHPYASYEQYL. The chain carries TRBV20-1 and TRBJ2-7; D is uncertain. Germline lookup yields CDR1 DFQATT and CDR2 SNEGSKA (reference sequence). The ends were cut back, 5 bases at V and 0 bases at J, with 14 bases in the middle. CDR3 length: 14 amino acids.

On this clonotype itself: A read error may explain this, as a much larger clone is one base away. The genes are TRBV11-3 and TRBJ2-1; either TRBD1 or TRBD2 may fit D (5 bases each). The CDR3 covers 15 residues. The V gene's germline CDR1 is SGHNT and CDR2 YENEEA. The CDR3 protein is CANSPRWGPYDEQFF. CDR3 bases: TGTGCCAACAGCCCCCGATGGGGACCGTACGATGAGCAGTTCTTC.

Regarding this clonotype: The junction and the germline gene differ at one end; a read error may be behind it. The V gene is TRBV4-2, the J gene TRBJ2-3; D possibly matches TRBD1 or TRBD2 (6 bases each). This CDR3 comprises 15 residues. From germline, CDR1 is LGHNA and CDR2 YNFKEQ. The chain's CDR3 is CANSQGGGSTDTQYF. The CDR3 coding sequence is TGTGCCAACAGCCAAGGAGGGGGGAGCACAGATACACAGTATTTT.

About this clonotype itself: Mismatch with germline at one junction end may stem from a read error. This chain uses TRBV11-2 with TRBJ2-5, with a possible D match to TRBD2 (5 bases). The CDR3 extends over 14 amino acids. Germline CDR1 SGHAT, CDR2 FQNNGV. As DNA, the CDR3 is TGTGCCAGCAGCTTATACAGTGATAGGGAGACCCAGTATTTC. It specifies CASSLYSDRETQYF.

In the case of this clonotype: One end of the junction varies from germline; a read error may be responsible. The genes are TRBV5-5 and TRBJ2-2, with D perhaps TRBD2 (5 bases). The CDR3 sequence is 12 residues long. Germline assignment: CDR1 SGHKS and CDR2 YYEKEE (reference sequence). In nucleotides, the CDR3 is TGTGCCAGCAGACTCCACATCGGGGAGCTGTTATTT. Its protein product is CASRLHIGELLF.

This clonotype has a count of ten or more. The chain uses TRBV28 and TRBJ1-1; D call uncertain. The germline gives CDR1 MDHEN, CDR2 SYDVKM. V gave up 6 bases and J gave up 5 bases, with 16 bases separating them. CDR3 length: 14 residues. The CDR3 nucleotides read TGTGCCAGCAGACTCTCGAAAGCGACGACTGAAGCTTTCTTT. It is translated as CASRLSKATTEAFF.

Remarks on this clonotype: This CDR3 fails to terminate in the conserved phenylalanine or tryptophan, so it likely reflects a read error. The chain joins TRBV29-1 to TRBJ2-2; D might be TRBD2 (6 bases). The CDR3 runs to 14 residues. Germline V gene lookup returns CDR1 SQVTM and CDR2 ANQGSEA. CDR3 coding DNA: TGCAGCGTCCCCGGTCCGGGACCCACCGGGGGGCTGTTTTTA. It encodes CSVPGPGPTGGLFL.

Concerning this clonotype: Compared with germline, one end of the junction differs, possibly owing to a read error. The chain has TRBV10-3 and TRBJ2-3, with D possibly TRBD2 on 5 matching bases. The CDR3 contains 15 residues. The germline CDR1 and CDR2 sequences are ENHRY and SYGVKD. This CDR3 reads CANSEGSGSTDTQYF. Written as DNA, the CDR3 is TGTGCCAACAGTGAAGGGAGCGGCAGCACGGATACGCAGTATTTT.

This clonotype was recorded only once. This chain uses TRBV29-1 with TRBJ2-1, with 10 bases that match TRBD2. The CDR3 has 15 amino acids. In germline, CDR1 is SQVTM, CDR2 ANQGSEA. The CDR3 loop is CIVGLAEGFYNEQFF. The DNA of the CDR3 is TGCATCGTCGGACTAGCGGAAGGGTTCTACAATGAGCAGTTCTTC.

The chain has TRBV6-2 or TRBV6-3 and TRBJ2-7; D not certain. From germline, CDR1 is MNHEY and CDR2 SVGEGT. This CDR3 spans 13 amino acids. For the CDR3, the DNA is TGTCCCAACAGTCTCCCGTGGATAGATCAGCAGTACTTC. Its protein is CPNSLPWIDQQYF.

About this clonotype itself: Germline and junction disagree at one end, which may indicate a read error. The CDR3 bases are TGTGCCAGCAGCCGGACTAGCGGCTGCTCCTACAATGAGCAATTCTTC. It codes for CASSRTSGCSYNEQFF. This rearrangement joins TRBV11-2 to TRBJ2-1; 10 nucleotides line up with TRBD2. Germline CDR1 is SGHAT and CDR2 is FQNNGV. The CDR3 totals 16 residues.

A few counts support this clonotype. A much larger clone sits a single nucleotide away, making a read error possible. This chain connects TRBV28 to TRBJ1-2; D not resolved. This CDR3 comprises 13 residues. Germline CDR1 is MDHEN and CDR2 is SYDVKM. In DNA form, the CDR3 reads TGTGCCAGCAGCGACGGATCTACTCGAGGCTACATCTTC. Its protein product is CASSDGSTRGYIF.